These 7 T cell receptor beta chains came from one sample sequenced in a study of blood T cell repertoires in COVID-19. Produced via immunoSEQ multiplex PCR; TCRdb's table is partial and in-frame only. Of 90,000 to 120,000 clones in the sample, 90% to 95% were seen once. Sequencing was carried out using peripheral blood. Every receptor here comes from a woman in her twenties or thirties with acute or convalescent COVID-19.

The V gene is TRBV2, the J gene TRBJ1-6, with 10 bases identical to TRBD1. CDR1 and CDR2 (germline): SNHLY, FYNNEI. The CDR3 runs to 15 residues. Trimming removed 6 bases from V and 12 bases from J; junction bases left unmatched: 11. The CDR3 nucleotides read TGTGCCAGCAGAGACCCTGGGACAGGGGTTCAACCCCTCCACTTT. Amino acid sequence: CASRDPGTGVQPLHF.

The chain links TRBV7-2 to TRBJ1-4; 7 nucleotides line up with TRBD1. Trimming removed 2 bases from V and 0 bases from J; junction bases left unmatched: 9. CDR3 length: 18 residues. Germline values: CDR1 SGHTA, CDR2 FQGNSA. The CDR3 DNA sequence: TGTGCCAGCAGCTTAAACAGGGGTTCCCCTGCAACTAATGAAAAACTGTTTTTT. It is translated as CASSLNRGSPATNEKLFF.

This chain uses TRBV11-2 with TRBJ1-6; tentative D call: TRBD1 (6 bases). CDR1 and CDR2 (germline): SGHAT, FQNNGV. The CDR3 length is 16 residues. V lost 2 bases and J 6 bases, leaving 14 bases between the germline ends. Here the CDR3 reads CASSLQWVGGNSPLHF. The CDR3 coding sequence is TGTGCCAGCAGCTTACAGTGGGTAGGGGGTAATTCACCCCTCCACTTT.

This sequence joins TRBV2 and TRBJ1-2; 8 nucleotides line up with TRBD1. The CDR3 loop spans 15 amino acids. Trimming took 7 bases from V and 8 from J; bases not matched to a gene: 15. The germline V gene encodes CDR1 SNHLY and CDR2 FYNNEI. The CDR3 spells CASNPTGAHGSGYTF. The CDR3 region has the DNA TGTGCCAGCAATCCGACAGGGGCCCATGGATCAGGCTACACCTTC.

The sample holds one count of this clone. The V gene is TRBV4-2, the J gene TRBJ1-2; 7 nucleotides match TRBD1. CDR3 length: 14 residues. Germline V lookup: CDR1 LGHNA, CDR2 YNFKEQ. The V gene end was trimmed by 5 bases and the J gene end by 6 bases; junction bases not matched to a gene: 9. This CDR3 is CASSSRQGMDGYTF. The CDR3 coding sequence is TGTGCCAGCAGCTCCAGACAGGGAATGGATGGCTACACCTTC.

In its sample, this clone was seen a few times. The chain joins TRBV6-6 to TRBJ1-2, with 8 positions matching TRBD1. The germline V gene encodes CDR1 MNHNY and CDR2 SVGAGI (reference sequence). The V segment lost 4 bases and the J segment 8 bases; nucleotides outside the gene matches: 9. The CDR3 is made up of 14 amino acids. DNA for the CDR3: TGTGCCAGCAGTTTCACCGACAGGGGCGAAGGCTACACCTTC. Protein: CASSFTDRGEGYTF.

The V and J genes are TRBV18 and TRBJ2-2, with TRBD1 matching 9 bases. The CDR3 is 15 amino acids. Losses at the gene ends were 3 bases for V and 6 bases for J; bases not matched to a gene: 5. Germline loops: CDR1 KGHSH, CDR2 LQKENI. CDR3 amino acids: CASSPDRGVAGELFF. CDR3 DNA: TGTGCCAGCTCACCGGACAGGGGTGTGGCCGGGGAGCTGTTTTTT.